This TCR beta chain is from a study of T cell responses to AZD1222 COVID-19 vaccine. Findings and limits, study-wide: It should be noted that donors were predominantly white British and more often female, and clonal diversity was possibly underestimated. CD4 TCRs associated with vaccination spanned spike, dominating at 160-218 and 743-854. The peak T cell response came first, and repertoires were sampled only after it. Spike-specific TCRs gained breadth and depth after people received two AZD1222 doses.

Clones were sequenced by immunoSEQ multiplex PCR, and TCRdb holds only the in-frame ones, with some missing. The sample includes 65,000 to 85,000 clones, about 88% seen only once; the top ten take 11%. Comments on this clone: What it binds is unknown.

Sample: peripheral blood, taken on day 0 of AZD1222 vaccination. The sequence derives from an adult in good health.

CDR3 sequence: CASSQDWGRGNQPQHF. The CDR3 DNA reads TGTGCCAGCAGCCAAGATTGGGGTAGGGGCAATCAGCCCCAGCATTTT. V gene TRBV3-1 (or the pseudogene TRBV3-2) combines with J gene TRBJ1-5; no clear D gene. This CDR3 has 16 amino acids. Between the trimmed V and J ends, which lost 0 bases and 2 bases, there was a span of 11 bases. The V gene's germline CDR1 is LGHDT and CDR2 YNNKEL (reference sequence).